The next 25 T cell receptor beta chains were all read from a single sample in a study of blood T cell repertoires in COVID-19 (TCRdb year 2020). The library was built by means of the immunoSEQ multiplex PCR assay. In TCRdb, the immuneACCESS table is reduced to in-frame sequences with V and J assigned. These tables do not hold every clone; where another copy was compared, an unresolved V gene accounts for under half, and the others remain unexplained. This sample is represented by some 460,000 clones; 80% to 90% of them were singletons. The top ten clonotypes cover approximately 4.5% of the sample. Sequenced sample: peripheral blood. These receptors were obtained from a woman younger than 45 with acute or convalescent COVID-19.

This chain uses TRBV12-3 or TRBV12-4 with TRBJ2-1; TRBD1 is a possible D gene (5 bases). The CDR3 runs 12 residues. Trimming shortened V by 7 bases and J by 6 bases, and 10 bases separated the two germline ends. CDR3 residues: CASTQGGNEQFF. For the CDR3, the DNA is TGTGCCAGCACTCAGGGTGGCAATGAGCAGTTCTTC.

The rearrangement uses TRBV5-1 and TRBJ1-4; 8 bases are shared with TRBD1. Losses at the gene ends were 4 bases for V and 8 bases for J; bases not matched to a gene: 10. There are 15 residues in the CDR3. CDR1 is SGHRS and CDR2 is YFSETQ in the germline V gene. Here the CDR3 reads CASSAGQGEGEKLFF. In DNA form, the CDR3 reads TGCGCCAGCAGCGCCGGACAGGGTGAGGGCGAAAAACTGTTTTTT. The full variable domain, its missing parts supplied by reference TRBV5-1 and TRBJ1-4, is KAGVTQTPRYLIKTRGQQVTLSCSPISGHRSVSWYQQTPGQGLQFLFEYFSETQRNKGNFPGRFSGRQFSNSRSEMNVSTLELGDSALYLCASSAGQGEGEKLFFGSGTQLSVL.

This clone appeared once. This chain uses TRBV30 with TRBJ2-1, with 7 bases that match TRBD1. This CDR3 has 12 amino acids. Germline-derived CDR1 and CDR2 are GTSNPN and SVGIG (reference sequence). With V trimmed by 0 bases and J by 11 bases, 4 bases remained unmatched. CDR3 sequence: CAWSVGGQKQFF. Here the CDR3 DNA reads TGTGCCTGGAGTGTAGGGGGACAGAAGCAGTTCTTC. Supplemented by reference TRBV30 and TRBJ2-1, the full variable domain reads SQTIHQWPATLVQPVGSPLSLECTVEGTSNPNLYWYRQAAGRGLQLLFYSVGIGQISSEVPQNLSASRPQDRQFILSSKKLLLSDSGFYLCAWSVGGQKQFFGPGTRLTVL.

V is TRBV6-5 and J is TRBJ2-1; weak D call: TRBD2 (7 bases). CDR1 and CDR2 from the germline V gene are MNHEY and SVGAGI. Trimming removed 7 bases at V and 8 bases at J, with 9 bases between. The CDR3 covers 11 residues. CDR3 loop: CASKGGHEQFF. Here the CDR3 DNA reads TGTGCCAGCAAGGGGGGGCATGAGCAGTTCTTC.

The rearrangement links TRBV6-5 to TRBJ2-5; TRBD2 might be the D (6 bases). The CDR3 has 14 amino acids. Looked up from germline, CDR1 is MNHEY and CDR2 is SVGAGI. Deletions cut 5 bases from V and 4 bases from J, with 14 bases between. This CDR3 is CASSTAGRPETQYF. In DNA form, the CDR3 reads TGTGCCAGCAGTACCGCGGGACGGCCAGAGACCCAGTACTTC.

The chain recombines TRBV5-5 with TRBJ1-1; 9 bases line up with TRBD1. After removal of 4 bases from V and 5 bases from J, the junction contained 9 bases not matched to a gene. The CDR3 contains 15 residues. Germline assignment: CDR1 SGHKS and CDR2 YYEKEE (reference sequence). CDR3 bases: TGTGCCAGCAGCCCGGGACAGGGAAGGGAGACTGAAGCTTTCTTT. It is translated as CASSPGQGRETEAFF.

V usage is TRBV7-2 and J usage is TRBJ1-4; D is uncertain. Trimming cost V 0 bases and J 7 bases, with 12 bases left between them. Germline assignment: CDR1 SGHTA and CDR2 FQGNSA. The CDR3 sequence is 15 residues long. The CDR3: CASSLAFGVIEKLFF. CDR3 bases: TGTGCCAGCAGCTTAGCGTTCGGGGTTATTGAAAAACTGTTTTTT.

V usage is TRBV6-2 or TRBV6-3 and J usage is TRBJ1-1, with 7 bases fitting TRBD1. J gave up 5 bases and V 0 bases, and 6 bases lay outside the gene matches. Germline CDR1 and CDR2: MNHEY and SVGEGT. The CDR3 spans 15 residues. In DNA form, the CDR3 reads TGTGCCAGCAGTTACTCCGACAGGGCGGGAACTGAAGCTTTCTTT. Translating gives CASSYSDRAGTEAFF.

V usage is TRBV7-2 and J usage is TRBJ2-7; 7 bases fit TRBD2. Germline loops: CDR1 SGHTA, CDR2 FQGNSA. V gave up 3 bases and J gave up 1 base; unmatched junction bases: 6. The CDR3 has 15 amino acids. The CDR3 here is CASSFKREPSYEQYF. In DNA, the CDR3 is TGTGCCAGCAGCTTTAAGCGGGAACCTTCCTACGAGCAGTACTTC.

This clone came up once. The rearrangement links TRBV24-1 to TRBJ2-6, with D possibly TRBD2 on 5 matching bases. The CDR3 covers 13 residues. Looked up from germline, CDR1 is KGHDR and CDR2 is SFDVKD. Trimming cost V 7 bases and J 2 bases, with 5 bases left between them. The CDR3 sequence: CATRGAGANVLTF. The DNA for the CDR3 is TGTGCCACCAGGGGAGCTGGGGCCAACGTCCTGACTTTC.

CDR3 in amino acids: CASSQVVTGGTNYGYTF. The CDR3 DNA is TGTGCCAGCAGCCAAGTGGTGACAGGGGGGACTAACTATGGCTACACCTTC. V gene TRBV3-1 (or the pseudogene TRBV3-2) combines with J gene TRBJ1-2; TRBD1 aligns across 9 bases. The CDR3 sequence is 17 residues long. Germline CDR1 reads LGHDT; CDR2 reads YNNKEL (reference sequence). The V gene end was trimmed by 1 base and the J gene end by 0 bases; junction bases not matched to a gene: 6.

The CDR3 reads CASSLGRGSQYEQYF. CDR3 nucleotides: TGTGCCAGCAGCTTAGGGCGGGGCAGTCAATACGAGCAGTACTTC. This sequence joins TRBV5-5 and TRBJ2-7; possibly TRBD2 for D (6 bases). Germline assignment: CDR1 SGHKS and CDR2 YYEKEE (reference sequence). V lost 2 bases to trimming and J lost 4 bases, with 16 bases between them. This CDR3 has 15 amino acids.

V and J are TRBV4-1 and TRBJ2-5; D unresolved. The CDR3 spans 14 residues. Germline CDR1 is MGHRA and CDR2 is YSYEKL. The V gene lost 4 bases and the J gene lost 2 bases, with 11 bases spanning the gap. DNA for the CDR3: TGCGCCAGCAGCCCATCGGCGGTACAAGAGACCCAGTACTTC. Translation gives CASSPSAVQETQYF.

V usage is TRBV19 and J usage is TRBJ1-1, with 7 bases matching TRBD1. The CDR3 has 15 residues. Per germline, CDR1 LNHDA and CDR2 SQIVND (reference sequence). The junction had 9 bases not matched to a gene; V was cut back by 3 bases and J by 5 bases. CDR3 sequence reads: CASSMVRGRVTEAFF. The CDR3 DNA follows: TGTGCCAGTAGTATGGTGAGGGGGCGAGTTACTGAAGCTTTCTTT.

The chain employs TRBV19 and TRBJ2-5; a weak D match, TRBD1 (5 bases). Trimming left V 3 bases short and J 4 bases short, with 9 bases between. Germline CDR1 is LNHDA and CDR2 is SQIVND (reference sequence). This CDR3 has 13 residues. The CDR3 protein is CASSIHRGETQYF. The CDR3 region has the DNA TGTGCCAGTAGTATTCATAGGGGAGAGACCCAGTACTTC.

The rearrangement joins TRBV6-4 to TRBJ1-2, with 11 bases lining up with TRBD1. The germline V gene encodes CDR1 MRHNA and CDR2 SNTAGT. V lost 7 bases, J lost 8 bases, and 9 bases stayed unmatched. The CDR3 runs 14 residues. The DNA of the CDR3 is TGTGCCAGCATCCCGGGACAGGGGGAGGTAGGCTACACCTTC. As protein: CASIPGQGEVGYTF.

The chain joins TRBV29-1 to TRBJ2-5, with 8 bases lining up with TRBD2. CDR1 and CDR2 (germline): SQVTM, ANQGSEA. V lost 5 bases and J lost 5; bases outside the gene matches: 10. The CDR3 has 14 residues. CDR3 amino acids: CSVIPGLGLETQYF. The CDR3 coding sequence is TGCAGCGTTATACCGGGACTAGGCTTGGAGACCCAGTACTTC.

The chain carries TRBV5-5 and TRBJ2-1, with 7 bases matching TRBD2. After removal of 3 bases from V and 6 bases from J, the junction contained 9 bases not matched to a gene. Per the germline V gene, CDR1 is SGHKS and CDR2 is YYEKEE (reference sequence). The CDR3 covers 15 residues. Written as DNA, the CDR3 is TGTGCCAGCAGCTGGGAAGCCCCGGGGGGCAATGAGCAGTTCTTC. Amino acids: CASSWEAPGGNEQFF.

The chain is built from TRBV2 and TRBJ1-1; TRBD1 is a possible D gene (5 bases). Trimming took off 6 bases at V and 10 bases at J, with 15 bases between the two ends. Germline V gene lookup returns CDR1 SNHLY and CDR2 FYNNEI. The CDR3 totals 12 residues. This CDR3 is CASSGDSGAAFF. CDR3 bases: TGTGCCAGCAGCGGGGACTCTGGAGCAGCTTTCTTT. Based on the CDR3 plus reference TRBV2 and TRBJ1-1, the full variable domain is EPEVTQTPSHQVTQMGQEVILRCVPISNHLYFYWYRQILGQKVEFLVSFYNNEISEKSEIFDDQFSVERPDGSNFTLKIRSTKLEDSAMYFCASSGDSGAAFFGQGTRLTVV.

This clone was detected only a few times. This chain connects TRBV7-2 to TRBJ2-1; a possible D gene is TRBD2 (6 bases). V lost 5 bases to trimming and J lost 0 bases, with 8 bases between them. CDR3 length: 14 amino acids. Germline assignment: CDR1 SGHTA and CDR2 FQGNSA. The CDR3 DNA reads TGTGCCAGCAGCCGGACTACCTCCTACAATGAGCAGTTCTTC. The encoded protein is CASSRTTSYNEQFF.

The gene calls are TRBV5-1 and TRBJ1-2; TRBD1 is a possible D gene (5 bases). Germline V gives CDR1 SGHRS, CDR2 YFSETQ. Trimming took off 6 bases at V and 8 bases at J, with 23 bases between the two ends. The CDR3 runs to 15 residues. DNA of the CDR3: TGCGCCAGCAAGGACACCCTCAGGACCGCCTGGGGCTACACCTTC. Amino acids: CASKDTLRTAWGYTF.

CDR3 DNA: TGTGCCATCAGGGATGACAGGTTGAACACTGAAGCTTTCTTT. Protein product: CAIRDDRLNTEAFF. This rearrangement joins TRBV10-3 to TRBJ1-1; D may be TRBD1 (6 bases). Germline CDR1 ENHRY, CDR2 SYGVKD. This CDR3 region has 14 residues. Trimming stripped 6 bases from V and 0 bases from J, with 11 bases between.

J is TRBJ2-7 and V is TRBV7-8, with unresolved D. This CDR3 has 14 amino acids. In germline, CDR1 is SGHVS, CDR2 FQNEAQ. The V end was cut by 1 base, the J end by 4 bases, with 11 bases between. The CDR3 region has the DNA TGTGCCAGCAGCTTAGAACTAAGAGGATACGAGCAGTACTTC. The encoded protein is CASSLELRGYEQYF.

The gene calls are TRBV18 and TRBJ1-2; the D is unclear. The CDR3 contains 13 residues. The V gene lost 3 bases and the J gene lost 2 bases, with 7 bases spanning the gap. Germline V lookup: CDR1 KGHSH, CDR2 LQKENI. CDR3 DNA: TGTGCCAGCTCACCTGGACTCAACTATGGCTACACCTTC. Its protein product is CASSPGLNYGYTF.

This clone was observed a few times. V usage is TRBV19 and J usage is TRBJ1-4; no reliable D call. Germline CDR1 and CDR2: LNHDA and SQIVND (reference sequence). V was clipped by 4 bases and J by 7 bases, with 16 bases between them. The CDR3 totals 15 residues. The CDR3 reads CASSNPSPGSEKLFF. CDR3 sequence (DNA): TGTGCCAGTAGTAACCCCTCCCCGGGGAGTGAAAAACTGTTTTTT.